Listed here are 12 T cell receptor beta chains from one sample, sequenced in a study of regulatory T cells in long-lasting Graves disease (dated by TCRdb to the early 2020s). The method behind the library was multiplex PCR. The data were produced on an Illumina HiSeq 4000. To build TCR beta libraries, CDR3 regions were amplified by Arm-PCR using iRepertoire HTBI primers. The public reads were run again by TCRdb, first through fastp at Q25 and then through MiXCR, and only productive beta chains were kept. A single entry per CDR3 protein holds the most common genes and DNA from its merged rows. In this sample the table shows 500,000 or so distinct CDR3 sequences, about 16% of which occur a single time. 10% to 15% of the sample comes from the top ten. The time point label of this sample denotes: newly diagnosed GD, antithyroid drugs for less than 3 months. RNA was extracted from PBMCs in TRIzol for both TCR sequencing and RNA sequencing.

The same data also contributed to another study, on T cells in Graves' hyperthyroidism and ophthalmopathy.

The sample consisted of peripheral blood mononuclear cells (PBMCs), taken at new diagnosis, from a patient treated with antithyroid drugs. The source of these receptors is a man in his forties with Graves disease. Donor details come from another sample of the same person, matched by shared clones.

This clonotype occurred once. CDR3 protein: CASSLGEYQPQHF. The CDR3, as DNA: TGTGCCAGCAGCTTAGGGGAGTATCAGCCCCAGCATTTT. The chain joins TRBV7-9 to TRBJ1-5; no clear D gene. Germline-derived CDR1 and CDR2 are SEHNR and FQNEAQ (reference sequence). The V and J ends lost 1 base and 5 bases respectively, with 6 bases between them. CDR3 size: 13 residues. Drawing the rest from reference TRBV7-9 and TRBJ1-5, the complete variable domain is DTGVSQNPRHKITKRGQNVTFRCDPISEHNRLYWYRQTLGQGPEFLTYFQNEAQLEKSRLLSDRFSAERPKGSFSTLEIQRTEQGDSAMYLCASSLGEYQPQHFGDGTRLSIL.

In this sample, this clonotype turned up many times. V and J are TRBV28 and TRBJ1-1; the D is unclear. CDR3 length: 14 amino acids. The germline gives CDR1 MDHEN, CDR2 SYDVKM. V was shortened by 2 bases and J by 1 base, with 8 bases between the two germline ends. This chain's CDR3 is CASSLGQANTEAFF. For the CDR3, the DNA is TGTGCCAGCAGTTTAGGGCAGGCGAACACTGAAGCTTTCTTT.

This clonotype was picked up a small number of times. The V and J genes are TRBV29-1 and TRBJ2-1, with unresolved D. Germline CDR1 SQVTM, CDR2 ANQGSEA. Trimming left V 3 bases short and J 6 bases short, with 12 bases between. The CDR3 spans 13 residues. CDR3 sequence: CSVEGGNLNEQFF. The CDR3 nucleotides read TGCAGCGTTGAGGGCGGAAACCTCAATGAGCAGTTCTTC.

In this sample, this clonotype turned up once. A much larger clone lies a single base off, so this may be a read error. The chain uses TRBV6-1 and TRBJ2-1; D tentatively reads TRBD1 or TRBD2 (6 bases each). From germline, CDR1 is MNHNS and CDR2 SASEGT. This CDR3 has 14 amino acids. V lost 11 bases and J lost 8, with 22 bases in between. The CDR3 DNA follows: TGTGCCGGCACCACCACCGGGGGCAGAGATGAGCAGTTCTTC. This gives the protein CAGTTTGGRDEQFF.

A remark on this clonotype: No conserved phenylalanine or tryptophan is present at the end of the CDR3, so a read error is the likely explanation. As DNA, the CDR3 is TGTGCCAGCAGGCCAGGCACAGTGGTTTGGGAGACCCAGTACCTC. Its translation is CASRPGTVVWETQYL. This chain joins TRBV5-5 and TRBJ2-5; D remains unclear. Trimming cost V 5 bases and J 5 bases, with 19 bases left between them. Germline CDR1 is SGHKS and CDR2 is YYEKEE (reference sequence). This CDR3 spans 15 amino acids.

This clonotype came up many times. The V gene is TRBV27, the J gene TRBJ2-1; TRBD2 aligns across 9 bases. Trimming took 5 bases from V and 2 from J; bases not matched to a gene: 4. Per the germline V gene, CDR1 is MNHEY and CDR2 is SMNVEV (reference sequence). The CDR3 is 15 amino acids. CDR3 loop: CASSGSGSAYNEQFF. Here the CDR3 DNA reads TGTGCCAGCAGTGGTAGCGGGAGTGCCTACAATGAGCAGTTCTTC.

The gene calls are TRBV12-3 or TRBV12-4 and TRBJ1-6, with no clear D. The CDR3 loop spans 14 amino acids. Trimming cost V 7 bases and J 7 bases, with 14 bases left between them. CDR3 nucleotide sequence: TGTGCCAGCAAACCCGCGGTGGGGAATTCACCCCTCCACTTT. This gives the protein CASKPAVGNSPLHF.

This rearrangement joins TRBV19 to TRBJ1-1, with D unclear. The V end was cut by 2 bases, the J end by 1 base, with 11 bases between. The CDR3 covers 15 residues. CDR1 is LNHDA, CDR2 SQIVND, per germline (reference sequence). CDR3 protein: CASSIRGQSNTEAFF. In DNA form, the CDR3 reads TGTGCCAGTAGTATACGCGGGCAATCGAACACTGAAGCTTTCTTT. The entire variable domain, with the rest obtained from reference TRBV19 and TRBJ1-1, is as follows: DGGITQSPKYLFRKEGQNVTLSCEQNLNHDAMYWYRQDPGQGLRLIYYSQIVNDFQKGDIAEGYSVSREKKESFPLTVTSAQKNPTAFYLCASSIRGQSNTEAFFGQGTRLTVV.

This clonotype was seen a handful of times. A read error may explain this, as a much larger clone is one base away. This CDR3 reads CASSPSFGLDSSYEQCF. CDR3 bases: TGTGCCAGCAGCCCGAGCTTTGGACTAGACAGCTCCTACGAGCAGTGCTTC. The J gene is TRBJ2-7, the V gene TRBV5-1; 7 nucleotides align to TRBD2. The CDR3 runs 17 residues. Germline CDR1 and CDR2: SGHRS and YFSETQ.

The chain has TRBV9 and TRBJ2-1; tentatively, D is TRBD1 (6 bases). CDR1 is SGDLS and CDR2 is YYNGEE in the germline V gene. V lost 3 bases and J lost 8, with 21 bases in between. The CDR3 loop spans 16 amino acids. CDR3 loop: CASSEPGTRFDDEQFF. CDR3 nucleotide sequence: TGTGCCAGCAGCGAACCGGGGACACGGTTCGACGATGAGCAGTTCTTC.

This clonotype was observed many times. V is TRBV5-5 and J is TRBJ2-7; possibly TRBD2 for D (6 bases). This CDR3 is built from 14 residues. Germline V gene data show CDR1 as SGHKS and CDR2 as YYEKEE (reference sequence). Trimming removed 5 bases at V and 2 bases at J, with 14 bases between. Here the CDR3 DNA reads TGTGCCAGCAGTTATGGGGGGACGGCCTACGAGCAGTACTTC. Residues: CASSYGGTAYEQYF.

This clonotype was counted between two and nine times. V usage is TRBV6-1 and J usage is TRBJ2-1, with 9 bases matching TRBD2. J gave up 7 bases and V 6 bases, and 13 bases lay outside the gene matches. The CDR3 has 16 residues. From germline, CDR1 is MNHNS and CDR2 SASEGT. CDR3 loop: CASSPTWAGGGNEQFF. CDR3 in DNA: TGTGCCAGCAGCCCTACCTGGGCGGGAGGGGGTAATGAGCAGTTCTTC.